This is a list of T cell receptor beta chains from one sample in a study of blood T cell repertoires in COVID-19. Libraries were prepared by immunoSEQ multiplex PCR; TCRdb keeps only in-frame clonotypes and omits some of them. This sample has over 250,000 clones, with 80% to 90% found just once. Sequenced: PBMCs or T cells enriched from blood (not recorded which). These receptors all stem from a woman aged 18-29 years who had recovered from COVID-19. Each CDR3 is given with its conserved first and last residue. A D gene is named only where the DNA matches it firmly. The listing skips clone size in some rows; elsewhere it reads once, few, many or a size class.

clone size: .; V gene: TRBV5-5; J gene: TRBJ2-7; D gene: .; CDR3 DNA: TGTGCCAGCAGCCCGAATGATAGTCCCTACGAGCAGTACTTC; CDR3 protein: CASSPNDSPYEQYF
clone size: .; V gene: TRBV6-2/TRBV6-3; J gene: TRBJ1-2; D gene: TRBD1; CDR3 DNA: TGTGCCAGCAGTTCAGGGGGGACGGAAGATCTATACGGCTACACCTTC; CDR3 protein: CASSSGGTEDLYGYTF
clone size: .; V gene: TRBV7-9; J gene: TRBJ2-2; D gene: TRBD1; CDR3 DNA: TGTGCCAGCAGCCGGGGACAGACCTACACCGGGGAGCTGTTTTTT; CDR3 protein: CASSRGQTYTGELFF
clone size: .; V gene: TRBV19; J gene: TRBJ1-2; D gene: .; CDR3 DNA: TGTGCCAGTAGTATGGATATCCAGGTCTTTGGCTACACCTTC; CDR3 protein: CASSMDIQVFGYTF
clone size: .; V gene: TRBV18; J gene: TRBJ2-2; D gene: TRBD2; CDR3 DNA: TGTGCCAGCTCACCTGGGAGCGGGAGCGCCGGGGAGCTGTTTTTT; CDR3 protein: CASSPGSGSAGELFF
clone size: .; V gene: TRBV4-1; J gene: TRBJ2-3; D gene: TRBD2; CDR3 DNA: TGCGCCAGCAGCCTTATTACGGGACTAGCGGGGGGAGATACGCAGTATTTT; CDR3 protein: CASSLITGLAGGDTQYF
clone size: .; V gene: TRBV10-3; J gene: TRBJ2-5; D gene: TRBD2; CDR3 DNA: TGTGCCATCAGTGAGTCGAGAGTGGGCGGGAGTGGGCCACAAGAGACCCAGTACTTC; CDR3 protein: CAISESRVGGSGPQETQYF
clone size: .; V gene: TRBV28; J gene: TRBJ1-1; D gene: .; CDR3 DNA: TGTGCCAGCAGCCCCCCGGCTTTCGAGCGAGCTTTCTTT; CDR3 protein: CASSPPAFERAFF
clone size: .; V gene: TRBV4-3; J gene: TRBJ2-1; D gene: TRBD2; CDR3 DNA: TGCGCCAGCAGCCAAGGCAAGGGACTAGCGGGACGGGAGCAGTTCTTC; CDR3 protein: CASSQGKGLAGREQFF
clone size: .; V gene: TRBV24-1; J gene: TRBJ1-2; D gene: .; CDR3 DNA: TGTGCCACCAGTGATCCTCTACAGGGCCGCTATGGCTACACCTTC; CDR3 protein: CATSDPLQGRYGYTF
clone size: .; V gene: TRBV13; J gene: TRBJ1-2; D gene: .; CDR3 DNA: TGTGCCAGCAGCCTAGGCGACAGGAACTATGGCTACACCTTC; CDR3 protein: CASSLGDRNYGYTF
clone size: .; V gene: TRBV2; J gene: TRBJ1-1; D gene: .; CDR3 DNA: TGTGCCAGCAAAATGACAGCTGCTGAAGCTTTCTTT; CDR3 protein: CASKMTAAEAFF
clone size: once; V gene: TRBV11-3; J gene: TRBJ1-5; D gene: .; CDR3 DNA: TGTGCCAGCAGCTTAGATAGGCCCTTGCGTAGCCAGCCCCAGCATTTT; CDR3 protein: CASSLDRPLRSQPQHF
clone size: few; V gene: TRBV6-5; J gene: TRBJ1-2; D gene: .; CDR3 DNA: TGTGCCAGCAGTTATAGCAGTGGTGGCGTCTATGGCTACACCTTC; CDR3 protein: CASSYSSGGVYGYTF
clone size: .; V gene: TRBV7-2; J gene: TRBJ2-7; D gene: .; CDR3 DNA: TGTGCCAGCAGCGACGGTGGGGCCTCCTCCTACGAGCAGTACTTC; CDR3 protein: CASSDGGASSYEQYF
clone size: .; V gene: TRBV28; J gene: TRBJ1-1; D gene: .; CDR3 DNA: TGTGCCAGCAGGATCGGGGACGGGGGGCAAAACACTGAAGCTTTCTTT; CDR3 protein: CASRIGDGGQNTEAFF
clone size: .; V gene: TRBV19; J gene: TRBJ2-4; D gene: TRBD2; CDR3 DNA: TGTGCCAGTAGTACGACTAGCGGGGGTTACATTCAGTACTTC; CDR3 protein: CASSTTSGGYIQYF
clone size: .; V gene: TRBV5-1; J gene: TRBJ2-1; D gene: .; CDR3 DNA: TGCGCCAGCAGCAAGAGGGCACAGGGCCCAAACAATGAGCAGTTCTTC; CDR3 protein: CASSKRAQGPNNEQFF
clone size: .; V gene: TRBV6-1; J gene: TRBJ2-7; D gene: TRBD1; CDR3 DNA: TGTGCCAGCAGTGAAAGTCCCGACAGGGTCTACGAGCAGTACTTC; CDR3 protein: CASSESPDRVYEQYF
clone size: .; V gene: TRBV29-1; J gene: TRBJ1-2; D gene: TRBD1; CDR3 DNA: TGCAGCGTTGAAGGCGGGACAGGGGACGGCTACACCTTC; CDR3 protein: CSVEGGTGDGYTF